This T cell receptor (beta chain) was retrieved from a study of T cell repertoires in cytomegalovirus infection. Study information: TCR beta signatures that were public indicated CMV infection and matching HLA type.

TCRdb re-called the reads with MiXCR, one entry per CDR3 protein. The table includes around 900,000 distinct CDR3 sequences, around 31% detected once. On this clonotype itself: The target antigen is unknown.

With V trimmed by 5 bases and J by 5 bases, 7 bases remained unmatched. The CDR3 sequence is 14 residues long. Germline V lookup: CDR1 SGHVS, CDR2 FNYEAQ. This clonotype was sampled from a human donor in good health (CMV status not recorded). Some clones in this sample may be carry-over from other donors' samples. The chain carries TRBV7-6 and TRBJ2-3, with TRBD2 matching over 7 bases. The starting material was cultured CD8+ T cells from PBMCs, obtained from culture after CMV antigen stimulation. In nucleotides, the CDR3 is TGTGCCAGCAGCCCCCGTGCGGGGGAAGATACGCAGTATTTT. Residues: CASSPRAGEDTQYF.